What follows are 5 T cell receptor beta chains derived from one specimen sequenced in a study of T cells in Graves' hyperthyroidism and ophthalmopathy. TCR beta CDR3 region amplification was performed from RNA transcripts. In the first-round RT-PCR of the TCR CDR3, the HTBI primer set was used. TCRdb fed the multiplex PCR reads into MiXCR, producing one record per CDR3 protein. The repertoire consists of fewer than 350,000 distinct CDR3 sequences, with roughly 18% occurring once and the leading ten covering around 15%. The sequencing input was blood. These receptors were taken from a woman in her thirties or forties with Graves' ophthalmopathy.

The chain has TRBV30 and TRBJ1-2; TRBD1 agrees at 7 bases. Germline V CDR1 and CDR2: GTSNPN, SVGIG (reference sequence). The CDR3 spans 14 residues. V lost 2 bases, J lost 5 bases, and 8 bases stayed unmatched. The CDR3 nucleotides read TGTGCCTGGAGTTGGTCGGGACAGAGTTATGGCTACACCTTC. It yields the protein CAWSWSGQSYGYTF.

This clonotype was picked up many times. CDR3 DNA: TGTGCCAGCAAGGAAGATAGCGCCTCCTACGAGCAGTACTTC. Its translation is CASKEDSASYEQYF. J is TRBJ2-7 and V is TRBV14, with D tentatively TRBD2 (5 bases). V lost 7 bases, J lost 0 bases, and 13 bases lay in between. The CDR3 loop spans 14 amino acids. Looked up from germline, CDR1 is SGHDN and CDR2 is FVKESK.

CDR3 protein: CASRHGSTTGNTEAFF. Written as DNA, the CDR3 is TGTGCCAGCAGACACGGATCAACGACGGGGAACACTGAAGCTTTCTTT. V and J are TRBV12-3 or TRBV12-4 and TRBJ1-1; no definite D call. The CDR3 is 16 residues long. Trimming stripped 6 bases from V and 1 base from J, with 18 bases between.

This clonotype was picked up many times. V is TRBV6-1 and J is TRBJ1-5; D remains ambiguous. CDR1 and CDR2 (germline): MNHNS, SASEGT. The CDR3 runs 12 residues. With 6 bases removed from V and 7 bases from J, the gap between germline ends came to 10 bases. The CDR3 loop reads CASSDLVQPQHF. DNA for the CDR3: TGTGCCAGCAGCGACCTAGTACAGCCCCAGCATTTT.

In this sample, this clonotype turned up many times. The chain employs TRBV5-6 and TRBJ2-7; D ambiguous. Germline V lookup: CDR1 SGHDT, CDR2 YYEEEE. The V end was cut by 4 bases, the J end by 6 bases, with 8 bases between. The length of the CDR3 is 11 residues. This CDR3 reads CASSRAVEQYF. As DNA, the CDR3 is TGTGCCAGCAGCCGGGCGGTCGAGCAGTACTTC.